There are a few counts of the clone carrying this T cell receptor beta chain. The antigen is not known. Every bulk PBMC sample received the same 350 ng of DNA. Sequencing used immunoSEQ multiplex PCR; TCRdb keeps in-frame clones, though not all of them. Of 14,000 or so clones listed, 85% to 90% are singletons. The entry originates in a study of blood T cell dynamics during melanoma immunotherapy. Noted time point: pre-treatment baseline. Blood was drawn before treatment and at week 3 after checkpoint blockade. Apart from a couple of fast progressors, RECIST 1.1 response was judged 12 weeks post-infusion. The trim removed 5 bases at V and 8 bases at J, leaving 4 bases unmatched. CDR1 is SGHTA, CDR2 FQGNSA, per germline. The CDR3 covers 14 residues. Study observations and caveats: Whether repertoire-driving clones were melanoma-specific could not be determined.

This material consisted of blood, taken from a patient treated with checkpoint blockade. The rearrangement joins TRBV7-2 to TRBJ2-2, with 11 bases identical to TRBD2. The TCR originated in a human donor with melanoma. The CDR3 region has the DNA TGTGCCAGCAGCCCTCGACTAGCGGGGGGGGAGCTGTTTTTT. Translated: CASSPRLAGGELFF.